This T cell receptor beta chain was captured by sequencing in a study of Ad26.COV2.S vaccination and SARS-CoV-2 variants (dated by TCRdb to about 2021). Notes on the research overall: Vaccine-arm donors came from COV1001, a multicentre, randomized, double-blind, placebo-controlled phase I-IIa trial of Ad26.COV2.S in healthy adults. Investigators did not know the trial group allocation while performing experiments and assessing outcomes. Participants in the trial were split at random into five groups of five each, receiving low-dose or high-dose Ad26.COV2.S once or twice, or else placebo on both occasions. A total of approximately 30 samples were included in the TCR-sequenced set, comprising around 20 Ad26.COV2.S vaccine recipients, 5 placebo recipients and 8 SARS-CoV-2 convalescent individuals. Ad26.COV2.S was administered intramuscularly at 5 x 10^10 or 1 x 10^11 viral particles, either as a single shot or as two shots given 56 days apart. The specificity and breadth of SARS-CoV-2-reactive T cell receptors after Ad26.COV2.S vaccination were assessed by TCRbeta repertoire sequencing.

TCRbeta CDR3 regions were sequenced with the immunoSEQ Assay. After extraction, genomic DNA underwent amplification by bias-controlled multiplex PCR, followed by high-throughput sequencing. Concerning the study's data processing: To quantify the absolute abundance of each unique TCRbeta CDR3 region, sequences were collapsed and filtered. T cell fraction was estimated by normalizing TCRbeta template counts to usable DNA, which was measured by amplifying reference genes present in all nucleated cells. Repertoire TCRs were annotated as SARS-CoV-2-specific when V gene, CDR3 amino acid sequence and J gene were exactly matched to a known reactive TCR set. The reference SARS-CoV-2 TCR set was derived from MIRA and filtered for enrichment in COVID-19-positive ImmuneCODE repertoires, a step that removed public or cross-reactive TCRs. Using the MIRA antigens, annotated TCRs were further analysed by specific ORF or by position within an ORF. Breadth was defined as the number of annotated unique rearrangements divided by the total number of unique productive rearrangements, and depth was defined as the summed frequency of the annotated unique rearrangements. Two-sided Wilcoxon rank-sum tests were applied when comparing TCR breadth between groups. TCRdb stores this immuneACCESS table with in-frame sequences only. Part of the clones is absent; in the studies checked, under half of the shortfall reflects unresolved V genes, and no reason is known for the rest. The D gene and trimming were derived from the DNA, and the V and J assignments and clone size from that table. The sample table holds roughly 400,000 clones, of which over 80% were seen once. Of the sample, approximately 1.7% is held by the ten largest clones.

The treatment or condition label, read with the paper, signifies: roughly 18 received Ad26.COV2.S at low or high dose, single or two shots; about 5 received placebo; per-sample allocation not given. For vaccine and placebo recipients, repertoires were sequenced using samples collected on day 63 after the first injection. In Cohort 1b, 25 to 30 adults aged 18-55 years were enrolled at a single site in Boston, USA, between 29 July and 7 August 2020. Ad26.COV2.S was a replication-incompetent adenovirus type 26 vector that expressed a prefusion-stabilized SARS-CoV-2 spike protein derived from the original Wuhan strain. What the work shows at the level of the full study, not this receptor alone: The authors noted that total T cell responses may have been underestimated by the TCR breadth and depth analyses. Ad26.COV2.S recipients had higher spike-specific TCR breadth than placebo recipients (P = 0.0014). The study lacked the statistical power to compare responses across vaccine doses or regimens. Vaccine and placebo recipients had similar non-spike TCR breadth, a finding consistent with the vaccine containing only spike. After vaccination, substantial breadth of spike-specific CD8+ and CD4+ T cell responses was reported.

V lost 8 bases and J lost 3 bases, and the count of bases not matched to a germline gene is 1. The CDR3, from cysteine to phenylalanine, totals 12 residues. Only the CDR3 DNA stays, 36 bases, in frame from base 1. The germline V gene sets CDR1 to LGHNA and CDR2 to YSLEER. Of note for this clone: What this receptor recognizes is not known. No clone much larger than this one lies a single base away; base qualities are absent.

This TCR derives from a person aged 18 to 59 who received the Ad26.COV2.S COVID-19 vaccine or a placebo. Here the chain combines TRBV4-3 and TRBJ2-3, with 8 central nucleotides matching TRBD1. The specimen was peripheral blood, collected in a trial of Ad26.COV2.S vaccine versus placebo. The DNA is as follows: TGCGCCAGCGGGGACAGGACAGATACGCAGTATTTT. It translates as CASGDRTDTQYF.